A selection of T cell receptor beta chains follows, all from one sample in a study of T cell repertoires in cytomegalovirus infection. Via MiXCR, TCRdb re-called the reads, giving one row per CDR3 protein. The table records about 470,000 distinct CDR3 sequences, 40% to 50% of them present only once. No antigen has been identified for these receptors. The starting material was cultured PBMCs, obtained from culture after CMV antigen stimulation. The receptors here all came from a human donor in good health (CMV status not recorded). Some clones in this sample may be carry-over from other donors' samples. The CDR3 runs from the conserved cysteine through the conserved F or W. A D gene is named only where the DNA matches it firmly. Size values are once, few and many counts, or a class for expanded clones, and some rows have none.

v_call: TRBV7-6; j_call: TRBJ2-3; clone_size: NA; d_call: TRBD2; cdr3_nt: TGTGCCAGCAGCACAACAACTCAGCGGGAGAGGTCTAGCACAGATACGCAGTATTTT; cdr3_aa: CASSTTTQRERSSTDTQYF
v_call: TRBV2; j_call: TRBJ2-7; clone_size: NA; d_call: NA; cdr3_nt: TGTGCCAGCGGGCTCCGGGAGATCTACGAGCAGTACTTC; cdr3_aa: CASGLREIYEQYF
v_call: TRBV7-2; j_call: TRBJ2-5; clone_size: NA; d_call: NA; cdr3_nt: TGTGCCAGCAGCTTCCCCGGGCGCAGCCCGGACCAAGAGACCCAGTACTTC; cdr3_aa: CASSFPGRSPDQETQYF
v_call: TRBV6-6; j_call: TRBJ1-2; clone_size: NA; d_call: NA; cdr3_nt: TGTGCCAGCGATACGGGGGGACCTGGCTACACCTTC; cdr3_aa: CASDTGGPGYTF
v_call: TRBV6-6; j_call: TRBJ1-3; clone_size: NA; d_call: NA; cdr3_nt: TGTGCCAGCAGCCCTTCTGGTTTAGGAAACACCATATATTTT; cdr3_aa: CASSPSGLGNTIYF
v_call: TRBV7-9; j_call: TRBJ2-7; clone_size: NA; d_call: NA; cdr3_nt: TGTGCCAGCAGTGAGGGACCCGAGCAGTACTTC; cdr3_aa: CASSEGPEQYF
v_call: TRBV7-2; j_call: TRBJ2-3; clone_size: few; d_call: TRBD2; cdr3_nt: TGTGCCAGCAGCTTACCTAGCGGGAGATCTGCCCCAGATACGCAGTATTTT; cdr3_aa: CASSLPSGRSAPDTQYF
v_call: TRBV10-3; j_call: TRBJ2-5; clone_size: NA; d_call: TRBD2; cdr3_nt: TGTGCCACCGGTCACGCGGGAGCTGTAGAGACCCAGTACTTC; cdr3_aa: CATGHAGAVETQYF
v_call: TRBV6-1; j_call: TRBJ1-2; clone_size: NA; d_call: NA; cdr3_nt: TGTGCCAGCGGCAAGGGCGGGGGGACTGACTATGGCTACACCTTC; cdr3_aa: CASGKGGGTDYGYTF
v_call: TRBV19; j_call: TRBJ2-3; clone_size: NA; d_call: TRBD2; cdr3_nt: TGTGCCAGTAGAGAAAGTAAGCGGGACGGTGGGACAGATACGCAGTATTTT; cdr3_aa: CASRESKRDGGTDTQYF
v_call: TRBV7-2; j_call: TRBJ2-3; clone_size: many; d_call: NA; cdr3_nt: TGTGCCAGCAGCTTAGGGAGCAGCACAGATACGCAGTATTTT; cdr3_aa: CASSLGSSTDTQYF
v_call: TRBV7-9; j_call: TRBJ2-1; clone_size: few; d_call: NA; cdr3_nt: TGTGCCAGCAGCTTAGCGGACTATGAGCAGTTCTTC; cdr3_aa: CASSLADYEQFF
v_call: TRBV7-2; j_call: TRBJ1-2; clone_size: NA; d_call: NA; cdr3_nt: TGTGCCAGCAGCCCTTTATTAACAGGGAACTATGGCTACACCTTC; cdr3_aa: CASSPLLTGNYGYTF
v_call: TRBV7-9; j_call: TRBJ2-7; clone_size: NA; d_call: NA; cdr3_nt: TGTGCCAGCAGCCAAGGGTCTTCAGGCGAGCAGTACTTC; cdr3_aa: CASSQGSSGEQYF
v_call: TRBV6-5; j_call: TRBJ2-7; clone_size: NA; d_call: NA; cdr3_nt: TGTGCCAGCAGTTACAAGCCTCAGGGTTTCTACGAGCAGTACTTC; cdr3_aa: CASSYKPQGFYEQYF
v_call: TRBV25-1; j_call: TRBJ2-5; clone_size: NA; d_call: NA; cdr3_nt: TGTGCCAGCAGTAGACGGGATCTGGAGACCCAGTACTTC; cdr3_aa: CASSRRDLETQYF
v_call: TRBV29-1; j_call: TRBJ1-2; clone_size: NA; d_call: NA; cdr3_nt: TGCAGCGCCAAAGAATCAACTAACTATGGCTACACCTTC; cdr3_aa: CSAKESTNYGYTF
v_call: TRBV3-1; j_call: TRBJ2-1; clone_size: NA; d_call: NA; cdr3_nt: TGTGCCAGCTCCCAGAGGCAGGTCTCCTACAATGAGCAGTTCTTC; cdr3_aa: CASSQRQVSYNEQFF
v_call: TRBV27; j_call: TRBJ1-2; clone_size: NA; d_call: NA; cdr3_nt: TGTGCCAGCACCCCCCAAGCCGGGATCGAGGGCTACACCTTC; cdr3_aa: CASTPQAGIEGYTF
v_call: TRBV7-2; j_call: TRBJ1-2; clone_size: few; d_call: NA; cdr3_nt: TGTGCCAGCAGTTCAAATACAGGGTATGGCTACACCTTC; cdr3_aa: CASSSNTGYGYTF
v_call: TRBV5-6; j_call: TRBJ2-1; clone_size: NA; d_call: NA; cdr3_nt: TGTGCCAGCAGCTTGGGTGGCAGGGTAAGGGACAATGAGCAGTTCTTC; cdr3_aa: CASSLGGRVRDNEQFF
v_call: TRBV7-2; j_call: TRBJ2-3; clone_size: NA; d_call: TRBD1; cdr3_nt: TGTGCCAGCAGCCGCTTGTGGACAGGGGGGGACACTAGCACAGATACGCAGTATTTT; cdr3_aa: CASSRLWTGGDTSTDTQYF
v_call: TRBV7-6; j_call: TRBJ1-6; clone_size: few; d_call: NA; cdr3_nt: TGTGCCAGCAGCCAAACGGGTGGACGGGATTCACCCCTCCACTTT; cdr3_aa: CASSQTGGRDSPLHF
v_call: TRBV7-6; j_call: TRBJ2-7; clone_size: few; d_call: NA; cdr3_nt: TGTGCCAGCAGCTTAGAATCCCAAACCGAGCAGTACTTC; cdr3_aa: CASSLESQTEQYF